This T cell receptor (beta chain) is from a study of cytomegalovirus exposure and HLA in healthy donors. Vbeta (60) and Jbeta (13) primers were used in the PCR. Generated by immunoSEQ multiplex PCR, the TCRdb table keeps only in-frame clones and is missing some. Of under 150,000 clones listed, 75% were seen once; the top ten hold 1.5% to 2%. The CDR3 is 14 amino acids. The V gene's germline CDR1 is LNHDA and CDR2 SQIVND (reference sequence). Unmatched junction bases numbered 5, after V lost 5 bases and J lost 5 bases. This clone was recorded only once. The antigen remains unidentified. Regarding the study as a whole: Analysis was carried out at a later point, and it linked a missense DCLRE1C variant to TCR beta V- and J-gene trimming. Some V segments could not be told apart, so they were left out, TRBV6-2 and TRBV6-3 among them. Later on, an analysis found that several of the most significant clusters appeared to be linked to common viral pathogens, which included parvovirus B19.

The sequencing input was PBMCs. This TCR came from a woman aged 18-29 years in good health and CMV-seronegative. V and J are TRBV19 and TRBJ1-2; TRBD1 matches 10 bases. The DNA for the CDR3 is TGTGCCAGTAGTGACAGGGGGCGGCTTTATGGCTACACCTTC. This gives the protein CASSDRGRLYGYTF.